This entry features one T cell receptor beta chain sequence. Its antigen remains unknown. These data belong to a study of T cell repertoires and HLA-DP antigens. In the study overall: Pre-culture CD4+ samples used around 1,200 ng DNA versus about 220 ng for CD137+CD4+ sorts.

Profiled with immunoSEQ multiplex PCR; TCRdb holds only in-frame clones, not every one. The table includes almost 90,000 clones, about 89% detected once. The CDR3 is 12 amino acids. Per the germline V gene, CDR1 is SNHLY and CDR2 is FYNNEI. This sequence originates from a man aged 50 or older in good health and CMV-seronegative. Sequencing used CD4+ T cells from PBMCs. The V and J genes are TRBV2 and TRBJ2-3; 8 nucleotides match TRBD2. DNA for the CDR3: TGTGGGGCGGGGGGTACACTAAATACGCAGTATTTT. Translating it yields CGAGGTLNTQYF.